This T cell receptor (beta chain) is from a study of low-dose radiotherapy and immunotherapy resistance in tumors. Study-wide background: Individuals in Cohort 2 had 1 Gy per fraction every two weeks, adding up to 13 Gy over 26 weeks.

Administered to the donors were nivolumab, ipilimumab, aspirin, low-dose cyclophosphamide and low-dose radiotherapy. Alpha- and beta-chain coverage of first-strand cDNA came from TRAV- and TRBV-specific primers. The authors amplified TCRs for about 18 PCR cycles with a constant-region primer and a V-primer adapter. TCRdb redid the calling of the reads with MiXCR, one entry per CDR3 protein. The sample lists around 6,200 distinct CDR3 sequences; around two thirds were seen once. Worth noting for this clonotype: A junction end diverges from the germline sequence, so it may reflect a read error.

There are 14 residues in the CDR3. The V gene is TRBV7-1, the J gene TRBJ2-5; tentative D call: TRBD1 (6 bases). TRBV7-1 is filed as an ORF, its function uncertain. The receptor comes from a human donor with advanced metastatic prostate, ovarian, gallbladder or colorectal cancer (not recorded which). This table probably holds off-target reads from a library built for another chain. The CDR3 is CASSSDRKKETQYF. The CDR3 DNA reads TGTGCTAGCAGCTCGGACAGAAAGAAAGAGACCCAGTACTTC.